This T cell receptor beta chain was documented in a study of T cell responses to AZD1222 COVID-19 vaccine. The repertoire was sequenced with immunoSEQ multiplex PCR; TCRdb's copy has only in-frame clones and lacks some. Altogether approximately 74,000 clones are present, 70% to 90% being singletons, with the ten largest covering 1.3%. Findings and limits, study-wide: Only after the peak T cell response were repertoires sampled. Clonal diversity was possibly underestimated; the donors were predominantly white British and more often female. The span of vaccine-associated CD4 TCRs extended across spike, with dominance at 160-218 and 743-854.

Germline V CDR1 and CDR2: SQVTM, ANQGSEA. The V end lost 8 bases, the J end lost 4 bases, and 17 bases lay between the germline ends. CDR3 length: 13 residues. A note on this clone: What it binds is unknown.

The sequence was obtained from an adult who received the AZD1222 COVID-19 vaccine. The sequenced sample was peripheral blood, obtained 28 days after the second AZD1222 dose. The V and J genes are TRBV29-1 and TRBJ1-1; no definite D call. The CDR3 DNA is TGCAGCTCGATTTGGGGATTGGGCACTGAAGCTTTCTTT. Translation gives CSSIWGLGTEAFF. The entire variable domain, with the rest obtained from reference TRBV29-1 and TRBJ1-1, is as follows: SAVISQKPSRDICQRGTSLTIQCQVDSQVTMMFWYRQQPGQSLTLIATANQGSEATYESGFVIDKFPISRPNLTFSTLTVSNMSPEDSSIYLCSSIWGLGTEAFFGQGTRLTVV.